This T cell receptor (beta chain) is from a study of T cells in Graves' hyperthyroidism and ophthalmopathy (dated by TCRdb to between 2019 and 2020). Study-wide context: Peripheral blood was sampled at the time of initial diagnosis, prior to any treatment. Prospective prediction of ophthalmopathy was tested in an independent validation cohort of fewer than 20 hyperthyroidism patients and some 17 patients who later progressed to ophthalmopathy. In addition, the study compared T-cell repertoires in thyroid tissue and in blood from five or six Graves' hyperthyroidism patients. The paper reports TCR Vbeta CDR3 sequencing of over 120 peripheral blood samples: approximately 41 ophthalmopathy, 75 to 80 hyperthyroidism and 17 progressor patients. After sampling, hyperthyroidism patients received methimazole starting at 30 mg daily, and ophthalmopathy patients received high-dose intravenous methylprednisolone. The approximately 97 discovery patients were randomly divided into training and test sets at a 7:3 ratio. To identify distinguishing TCR V-J signatures, a discovery cohort of around 98 patients was used, comprising 43 with Graves' ophthalmopathy and about 59 with stable Graves' hyperthyroidism. On the study overall, not on this receptor specifically: In validation, progression to ophthalmopathy was predicted by the model with more than 65% sensitivity and roughly 72% specificity, a median of roughly six months before onset. In cross-validation, a model built on a 13 V-J signature told ophthalmopathy apart from stable hyperthyroidism with under 90% sensitivity and approximately 81% specificity, and in testing the same model reached 80%/75%. Most expanded thyroid clonotypes (frequency above 0.001) were also detected in blood, a finding suggesting that blood repertoires may reflect thyroid immune responses. No statistical method was used to fix the sample size in advance, and group allocation was not hidden from the investigators.

Between the V and J ends, shortened by 3 bases and 1 base respectively, the junction contains 6 bases. The germline V gene (reference sequence) yields LNHDA for CDR1 and SQIVND for CDR2. The cysteine opens and the phenylalanine closes a CDR3 of 13 amino acids. This entry keeps only the CDR3 DNA: 39 bases, framed from base 1. Stable Graves' hyperthyroidism was defined as no progression to ophthalmopathy during 18 months of follow-up. Hyperthyroidism patients were aged 18 to 65 years and newly diagnosed, with disease duration of less than 2 months. Exclusion was applied to patients with uncontrolled infections, other autoimmune diseases, pregnancy or lactation. Clinical symptoms, serum thyroxine and TRAb, thyroid ultrasound, and orbital computed tomography formed the basis for the diagnoses. PBMCs were isolated from about 9 ml of fresh peripheral blood by Ficoll-Paque density gradient centrifugation. Total RNA was extracted using Trizol reagent, and RNA quality was assessed on an Agilent 2100 Bioanalyzer.

The TCR beta CDR3 regions were amplified from the RNA transcripts. The first round of RT-PCR for the TCR CDR3 was performed with the HTBI primer set and the Qiagen OneStep RT-PCR kit. Libraries were constructed in a second round of multiplex PCR, after which size selection and purification were performed. The libraries were sequenced on an Illumina HiSeq2000 using paired-end 100 bp reads. The published analysis was carried out like this. SOAPnuke was used to process the raw data, throwing out any read that contained adapters or uncalled bases, had a mean Phred below 15, or lacked an exact constant-primer or identifier match. COPE v1.2.5 was used to merge high-quality paired reads, and clonotypes were defined as unique nucleotide sequences. MiTCR v1.1 was used to align the clonotypes against IMGT TRBV, TRBD and TRBJ reference segments. The analysis included only V-J combinations with a frequency above 0.0001, which together covered around 99% of the repertoires. The TCS score was defined as the ratio of F50 (clonal expansion) to E x V (chaos), calculated using BLOSUM62-based TCRdist between CDR3 peptides within each V-J. Welch's t-statistics and random forest reduced around 510 V-J features to roughly 13, which were used in a naive Bayes classifier (R e1071). The public reads were reanalyzed by TCRdb: fastp trimming at Q25, MiXCR alignment, in-frame beta chains only. One record per CDR3 amino acid sequence lists the most common genes and DNA. None of the V and J calls come from the authors' own analysis; TCRdb made them. The sample profile shows hundreds of thousands of distinct CDR3 sequences; 13% to 15% of them were found once. The ten largest clonotypes hold roughly 10% of the sample.

This clonotype was recorded a few times. Its antigen is currently not known. It has no much larger one-base neighbor in the sample; base qualities were not kept. This TCR was recovered from a woman between 18 and 29 years old with Graves' hyperthyroidism. The sample was blood. The V gene is TRBV19 and the J gene is TRBJ1-1; the D gene cannot be named for sure. The CDR3 protein sequence reads: CASSMLENTEAFF. The nucleotide sequence reads TGTGCCAGTAGTATGTTAGAGAACACTGAAGCTTTCTTT. With the portions outside the CDR3 filled from the reference TRBV19 and TRBJ1-1 genes, the complete variable region becomes DGGITQSPKYLFRKEGQNVTLSCEQNLNHDAMYWYRQDPGQGLRLIYYSQIVNDFQKGDIAEGYSVSREKKESFPLTVTSAQKNPTAFYLCASSMLENTEAFFGQGTRLTVV.